These T cell receptor beta chains were read from a single sample in a study of T-cell reconstitution after alpha-beta-depleted transplantation in children. TCRdb used MiXCR to reprocess the PCR reads, holding one entry per CDR3 protein. This sample has 700,000 to 950,000 distinct CDR3 sequences, with about 15% found just once. The sequencing used PBMCs, mostly from graft donor cells, collected 360 days after TCRalphabeta/CD19-depleted stem cell transplant. These receptors were obtained from a male patient younger than 18 who had a stem cell transplant for acute lymphoblastic leukemia, so the T cells may come from the graft donor. The CDR3 runs from the conserved cysteine through the conserved F or W. D genes are given only for firm matches. Some rows have no size entry. The others give once, few or many, or a class for an expanded clone.

>TRBV6-4|NA|TRBJ2-1|TRBD2
CASSDSGLAGERQQFF
TGTGCCAGCAGTGACTCGGGGTTAGCGGGAGAGAGGCAGCAGTTCTTC
>TRBV19|NA|TRBJ1-2|NA
CASLMGGTTNYGYTF
TGTGCCAGTCTCATGGGCGGCACGACCAACTATGGCTACACCTTC
>TRBV27|NA|TRBJ2-2|TRBD1
CASSLATGGYTGELFF
TGTGCCAGCAGTTTGGCGACAGGGGGGTACACCGGGGAGCTGTTTTTT
>TRBV5-1|many|TRBJ2-6|NA
CASSKGVGGANVLTF
TGCGCCAGCAGCAAAGGGGTCGGCGGGGCCAACGTCCTGACTTTC
>TRBV13|many|TRBJ2-7|NA
CASSFGGDEQYF
TGTGCCAGCAGCTTTGGAGGGGACGAGCAGTACTTC
>TRBV9|few|TRBJ2-1|NA
CASSPHSGNYNEQFF
TGTGCCAGCAGCCCCCACAGCGGTAATTACAATGAGCAGTTCTTC
>TRBV7-9|NA|TRBJ2-5|NA
CASSSLGRVEETQYF
TGTGCCAGCAGCTCCTTAGGCCGGGTTGAGGAGACCCAGTACTTC
>TRBV20-1|NA|TRBJ2-1|NA
CSARVAVTLYNEQFF
TGCAGTGCTAGAGTGGCTGTTACACTTTACAATGAGCAGTTCTTC
>TRBV5-1|few|TRBJ2-1|NA
CASSLMGYYQYNEQFF
TGCGCCAGCAGCTTGATGGGCTACTACCAATACAATGAGCAGTTCTTC
>TRBV11-2|NA|TRBJ1-1|NA
CASSLISYTEAFF
TGTGCCAGCAGCTTAATATCCTACACTGAAGCTTTCTTT
>TRBV29-1|NA|TRBJ1-1|NA
CSVELLGGNTEAFF
TGCAGCGTTGAACTCCTTGGGGGGAACACTGAAGCTTTCTTT
>TRBV15|once|TRBJ1-1|NA
CATASPGSNTEAYF
TGTGCCACCGCATCTCCAGGCTCGAACACTGAAGCTTACTTT
>TRBV4-2|NA|TRBJ2-5|NA
CASSHNGRPETQYF
TGTGCCAGCAGCCACAACGGGAGACCGGAGACCCAGTACTTC
>TRBV20-1|NA|TRBJ2-5|TRBD2
CSARVAAGAETQYF
TGCAGTGCTAGAGTAGCAGCGGGAGCTGAGACCCAGTACTTC
>TRBV6-1|NA|TRBJ2-7|TRBD1
CASSPGQGKGEQYF
TGTGCCAGCAGTCCGGGACAGGGGAAGGGGGAGCAGTACTTC
>TRBV20-1|NA|TRBJ2-3|NA
CSARDGSSQGADTQYF
TGCAGTGCTAGAGATGGGTCTAGCCAAGGCGCAGATACGCAGTATTTT
>TRBV11-2|NA|TRBJ2-5|NA
CASSPVRGRETQYF
TGTGCCAGCAGCCCCGTCAGGGGGAGGGAGACCCAGTACTTC
>TRBV20-1|NA|TRBJ1-2|TRBD1
CSASRQGLTYGYTF
TGCAGTGCTTCCCGACAGGGTCTGACCTATGGCTACACCTTC
>TRBV28|NA|TRBJ2-5|NA
CASSPPPDNQETQYF
TGTGCCAGCAGTCCCCCCCCGGACAACCAAGAGACCCAGTACTTC
>TRBV7-8|NA|TRBJ2-7|TRBD1
CASRVDRYGSYEQYF
TGTGCCAGCAGAGTGGACAGGTACGGTTCCTACGAGCAGTACTTC
>TRBV11-1|NA|TRBJ2-1|TRBD2
CASSLGRVGLAGVNEQFF
TGTGCCAGCAGCTTAGGTCGTGTTGGACTAGCGGGAGTCAATGAGCAGTTCTTC
>TRBV3-1|few|TRBJ2-7|NA
CASSQDEGLSYEQYF
TGTGCCAGCAGCCAAGATGAGGGTCTCTCCTACGAGCAGTACTTC
>TRBV9|few|TRBJ1-1|NA
CASSGGLLNTEAFF
TGTGCCAGCAGCGGGGGACTCTTGAACACTGAAGCTTTCTTT
>TRBV29-1|NA|TRBJ2-3|TRBD2
CSVRREAADTQYF
TGCAGCGTTCGGCGGGAGGCGGCAGATACGCAGTATTTT
>TRBV6-4|NA|TRBJ2-1|TRBD2
CASSPNPPDVAGNNEQFF
TGTGCCAGCAGCCCTAACCCCCCGGACGTAGCGGGAAACAATGAGCAGTTCTTC
>TRBV7-8|NA|TRBJ2-7|TRBD2
CASSTLTGTSYEQYF
TGTGCCAGCAGCACACTGACCGGGACTAGCTACGAGCAGTACTTC
>TRBV20-1|NA|TRBJ2-7|TRBD2
CSASTSGTYEQYF
TGCAGTGCTTCAACTAGCGGGACTTACGAGCAGTACTTC
>TRBV5-1|few|TRBJ2-1|NA
CASSLTLGLNEQFF
TGCGCCAGCAGCTTGACGTTGGGGTTGAATGAGCAGTTCTTC
>TRBV11-2|NA|TRBJ2-7|TRBD2
CASSSTSGIYGQYF
TGTGCCAGCAGTTCGACTAGCGGTATATACGGGCAGTACTTC
>TRBV20-1|NA|TRBJ2-1|NA
CSARWVSSYNEQFF
TGCAGTGCCAGATGGGTGAGCTCCTACAATGAGCAGTTCTTC
>TRBV5-6|many|TRBJ2-5|NA
CASSFAGQYQETQYF
TGTGCCAGCAGCTTCGCGGGACAGTATCAAGAGACCCAGTACTTC
>TRBV29-1|NA|TRBJ2-7|NA
CSASTGSAYEQYF
TGCAGCGCGTCGACGGGGAGTGCCTACGAGCAGTACTTC
>TRBV20-1|NA|TRBJ2-1|TRBD2
CSARDRGLAGYNEQFF
TGCAGTGCTAGAGATCGGGGACTAGCAGGCTACAATGAGCAGTTCTTC
>TRBV12-3/TRBV12-4|few|TRBJ1-5|NA
CASSSWTAQPQHF
TGTGCCAGCAGTTCTTGGACAGCCCAGCCCCAGCATTTT
>TRBV12-3/TRBV12-4|many|TRBJ2-3|NA
CASRRLARWDTQYF
TGTGCCAGCAGGCGGTTAGCCCGGTGGGATACGCAGTATTTT
>TRBV4-2|few|TRBJ1-2|NA
CASSQRGGRRYYGYTF
TGTGCCAGCAGCCAAAGAGGGGGGCGGAGGTACTATGGCTACACCTTC
>TRBV20-1|NA|TRBJ2-1|TRBD1
CSADTGGRYNEQFF
TGCAGTGCTGATACAGGGGGACGGTACAATGAGCAGTTCTTC
>TRBV11-1|NA|TRBJ2-3|NA
CASSLPSADTQYF
TGTGCCAGCAGTCTCCCTAGCGCAGATACGCAGTATTTT
>TRBV4-1|NA|TRBJ1-4|TRBD1
CASSPGTALGGEKLFF
TGCGCCAGCAGCCCCGGGACAGCTCTAGGAGGGGAAAAACTGTTTTTT
>TRBV4-1|few|TRBJ2-7|TRBD2
CASSQMGLAGASSYEQYF
TGCGCCAGCAGCCAGATGGGACTAGCGGGGGCCAGCTCCTACGAGCAGTACTTC
>TRBV5-1|NA|TRBJ2-4|TRBD2
CASSLVAGNVENIQYF
TGCGCCAGCAGCTTGGTAGCGGGAAATGTGGAAAACATTCAGTACTTC
>TRBV7-9|few|TRBJ2-3|TRBD2
CASSYETSLYF
TGTGCCAGCAGCTACGAGACTAGCCTGTATTTT
>TRBV27|few|TRBJ2-7|TRBD1
CASSNRGPSSYEQYF
TGTGCCAGCAGTAACAGGGGACCTAGCTCCTACGAGCAGTACTTC
>TRBV12-3/TRBV12-4|NA|TRBJ2-5|TRBD2
CASSGTSGNQETQYF
TGTGCCAGCAGCGGGACTAGCGGGAACCAAGAGACCCAGTACTTC